This T cell receptor beta chain was sequenced in a study of PD-1 blockade in classical Hodgkin lymphoma. Time point denoted: cycle 4 day 1 (C4D1), after more than five weeks of nivolumab. With no exception, relapse followed autologous stem cell transplantation in all patients, and brentuximab vedotin exposure varied. The germline gives CDR1 ENHRY, CDR2 SYGVKD. The V segment lost 7 bases and the J segment 4 bases; nucleotides outside the gene matches: 8. CDR3 length: 15 amino acids. This clone is a singleton in its sample. Sequencing was performed with immunoSEQ multiplex PCR; in TCRdb, only in-frame clones are kept and a portion is missing. The top ten clones hold approximately 12% of a sample with around 50,000 clones, around 74% of them seen once.

The source of this sequence is a human donor with classical Hodgkin lymphoma. Here the sequenced sample was peripheral blood mononuclear cells (PBMCs), taken before the fourth cycle of nivolumab. This chain joins TRBV10-3 and TRBJ2-2, with 8 bases aligning to TRBD1. The CDR3 protein is CAINPRGRSTGELFF. Written as DNA, the CDR3 is TGTGCCATCAATCCCAGGGGGCGCAGCACCGGGGAGCTGTTTTTT.